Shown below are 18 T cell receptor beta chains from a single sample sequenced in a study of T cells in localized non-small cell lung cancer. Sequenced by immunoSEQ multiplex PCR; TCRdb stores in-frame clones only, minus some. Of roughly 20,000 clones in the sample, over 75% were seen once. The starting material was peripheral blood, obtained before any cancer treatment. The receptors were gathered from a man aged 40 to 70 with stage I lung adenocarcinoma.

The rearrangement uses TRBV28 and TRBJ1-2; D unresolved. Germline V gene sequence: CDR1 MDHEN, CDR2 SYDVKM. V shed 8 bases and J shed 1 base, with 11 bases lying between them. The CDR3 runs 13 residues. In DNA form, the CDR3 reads TGTGCCAGCTATGGAGCCCGTAACTATGGCTACACCTTC. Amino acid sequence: CASYGARNYGYTF.

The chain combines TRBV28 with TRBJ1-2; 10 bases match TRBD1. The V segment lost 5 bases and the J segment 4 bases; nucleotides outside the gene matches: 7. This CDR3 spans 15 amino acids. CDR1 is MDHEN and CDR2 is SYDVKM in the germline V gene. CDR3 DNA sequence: TGTGCCAGCAGTCCGGGGACAGGGGACTCCTATGGCTACACCTTC. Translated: CASSPGTGDSYGYTF.

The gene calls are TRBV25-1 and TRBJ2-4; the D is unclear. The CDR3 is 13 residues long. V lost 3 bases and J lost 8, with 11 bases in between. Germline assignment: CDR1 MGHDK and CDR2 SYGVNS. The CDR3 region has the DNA TGTGCCAGCAGTGATCTGGGCCAAGACATTCAGTACTTC. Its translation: CASSDLGQDIQYF.

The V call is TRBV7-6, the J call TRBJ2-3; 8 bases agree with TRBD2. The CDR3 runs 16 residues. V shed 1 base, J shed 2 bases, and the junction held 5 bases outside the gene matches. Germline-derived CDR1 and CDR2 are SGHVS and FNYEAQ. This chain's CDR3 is CASSLVAGQTTDTQYF. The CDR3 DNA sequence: TGTGCCAGCAGCTTAGTAGCGGGGCAAACCACAGATACGCAGTATTTT.

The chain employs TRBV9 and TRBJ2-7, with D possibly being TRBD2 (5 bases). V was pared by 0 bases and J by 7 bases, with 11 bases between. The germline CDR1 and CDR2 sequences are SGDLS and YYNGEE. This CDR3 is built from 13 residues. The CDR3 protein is CASSVAPPGEQYF. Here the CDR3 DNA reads TGTGCCAGCAGCGTAGCCCCCCCGGGGGAGCAGTACTTC.

The CDR3 coding sequence is TGCGCCAGCAGCTTGGTCGGGGATCCTGGCTACACCTTC. This gives the protein CASSLVGDPGYTF. The rearrangement joins TRBV5-1 to TRBJ1-2; no definite D call. This CDR3 has 13 residues. Germline CDR1 reads SGHRS; CDR2 reads YFSETQ. Trimming left V 0 bases short and J 7 bases short, with 10 bases between.

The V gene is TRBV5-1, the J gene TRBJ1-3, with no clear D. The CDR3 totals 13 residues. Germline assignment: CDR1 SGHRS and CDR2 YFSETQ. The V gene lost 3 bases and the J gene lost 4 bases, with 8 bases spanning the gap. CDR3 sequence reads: CASSSDGGNTIYF. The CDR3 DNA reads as TGCGCCAGCAGCTCTGACGGAGGAAACACCATATATTTT.

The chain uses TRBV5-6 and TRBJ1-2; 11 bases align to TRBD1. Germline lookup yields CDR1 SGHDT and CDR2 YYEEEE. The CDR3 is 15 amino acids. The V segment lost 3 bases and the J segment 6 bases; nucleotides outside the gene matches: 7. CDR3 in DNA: TGTGCCAGCAGCTCGGGACAGGGGGTTATCGATGGCTACACCTTC. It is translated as CASSSGQGVIDGYTF.

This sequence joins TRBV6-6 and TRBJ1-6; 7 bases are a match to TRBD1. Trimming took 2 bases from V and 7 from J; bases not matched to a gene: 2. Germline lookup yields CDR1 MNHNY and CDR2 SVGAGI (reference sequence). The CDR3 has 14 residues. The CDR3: CASSYETGNSPLHF. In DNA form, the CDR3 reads TGTGCCAGCAGTTACGAGACAGGGAATTCACCCCTCCACTTT.

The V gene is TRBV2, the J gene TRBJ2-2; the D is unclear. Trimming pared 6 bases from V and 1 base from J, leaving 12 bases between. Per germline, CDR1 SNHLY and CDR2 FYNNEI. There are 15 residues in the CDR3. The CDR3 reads CASRGSARNTGELFF. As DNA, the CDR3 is TGTGCCAGCAGGGGTTCAGCCAGGAACACCGGGGAGCTGTTTTTT.

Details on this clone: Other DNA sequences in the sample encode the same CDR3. The CDR3 sequence: CASSLLGTTNEKLFF. The CDR3 DNA follows: TGCGCCAGCAGCCTGCTGGGAACCACTAATGAAAAACTGTTTTTT. The V call is TRBV4-1, the J call TRBJ1-4, with D uncertain. The V gene's germline CDR1 is MGHRA and CDR2 YSYEKL. The CDR3 has 15 amino acids. V was trimmed by 4 bases and J by 2 bases, leaving 11 bases between them.

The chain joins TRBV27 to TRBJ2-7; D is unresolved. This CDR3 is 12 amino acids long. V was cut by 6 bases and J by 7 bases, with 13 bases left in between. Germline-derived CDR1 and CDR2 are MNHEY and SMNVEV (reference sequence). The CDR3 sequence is CASRARSGEQYF. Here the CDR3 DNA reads TGTGCCAGCAGGGCCCGATCCGGTGAGCAGTACTTC.

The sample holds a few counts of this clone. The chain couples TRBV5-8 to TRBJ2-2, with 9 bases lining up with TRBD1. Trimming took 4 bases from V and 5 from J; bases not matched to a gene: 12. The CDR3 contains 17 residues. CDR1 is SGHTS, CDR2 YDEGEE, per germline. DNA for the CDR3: TGTGCCAGCAGCACATACCGGGACAGGGACCATACCGGGGAGCTGTTTTTT. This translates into CASSTYRDRDHTGELFF.

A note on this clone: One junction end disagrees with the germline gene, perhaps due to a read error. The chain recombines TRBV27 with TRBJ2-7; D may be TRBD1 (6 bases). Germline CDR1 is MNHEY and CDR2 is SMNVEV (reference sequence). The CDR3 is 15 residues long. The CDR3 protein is CASTSLQGPSYGQYF. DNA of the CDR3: TGTGCCAGCACTTCTTTACAGGGTCCCTCCTACGGGCAGTACTTC.

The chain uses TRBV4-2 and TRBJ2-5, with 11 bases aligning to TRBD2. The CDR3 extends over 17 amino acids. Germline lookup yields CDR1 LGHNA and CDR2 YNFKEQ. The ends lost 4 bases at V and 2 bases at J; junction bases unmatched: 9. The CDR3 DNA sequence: TGTGCCAGCAGCCTACACCCCGGGACTAGCGGACAAGAGACCCAGTACTTC. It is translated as CASSLHPGTSGQETQYF.

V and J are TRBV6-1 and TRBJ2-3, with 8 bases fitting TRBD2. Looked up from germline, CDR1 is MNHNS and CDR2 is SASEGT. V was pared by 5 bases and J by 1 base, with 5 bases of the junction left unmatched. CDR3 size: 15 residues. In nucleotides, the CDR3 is TGTGCCAGCAGTAACCGAGCGGGGGGCACAGATACGCAGTATTTT. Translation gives CASSNRAGGTDTQYF.

DNA of the CDR3: TGTGCCAGCAGTGGGGCACAGGGGAAGTGGTCCTACGAGCAGTACTTC. This encodes CASSGAQGKWSYEQYF. The chain uses TRBV6-1 and TRBJ2-7, with 7 nucleotides matching TRBD1. Losses at the gene ends were 4 bases for V and 1 base for J; bases not matched to a gene: 10. Looked up from germline, CDR1 is MNHNS and CDR2 is SASEGT. There are 16 residues in the CDR3.

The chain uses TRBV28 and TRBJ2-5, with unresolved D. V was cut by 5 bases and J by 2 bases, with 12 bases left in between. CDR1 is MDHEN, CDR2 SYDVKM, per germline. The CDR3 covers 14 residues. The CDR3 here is CASSQRVGQETQYF. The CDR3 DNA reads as TGTGCCAGCAGTCAAAGGGTGGGGCAAGAGACCCAGTACTTC.